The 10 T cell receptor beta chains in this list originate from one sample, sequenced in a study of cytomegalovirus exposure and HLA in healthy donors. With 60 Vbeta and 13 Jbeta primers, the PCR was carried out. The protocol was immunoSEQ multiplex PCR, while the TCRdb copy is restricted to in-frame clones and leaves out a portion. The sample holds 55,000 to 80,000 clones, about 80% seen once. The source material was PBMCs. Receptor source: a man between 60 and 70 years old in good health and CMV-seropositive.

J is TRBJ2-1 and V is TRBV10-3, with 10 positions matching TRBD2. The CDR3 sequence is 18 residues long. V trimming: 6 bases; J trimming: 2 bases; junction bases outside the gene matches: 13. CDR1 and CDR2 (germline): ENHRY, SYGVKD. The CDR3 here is CAISPIPAGGLAYNEQFF. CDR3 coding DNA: TGTGCCATCAGCCCAATCCCAGCGGGAGGGTTGGCCTACAATGAGCAGTTCTTC.

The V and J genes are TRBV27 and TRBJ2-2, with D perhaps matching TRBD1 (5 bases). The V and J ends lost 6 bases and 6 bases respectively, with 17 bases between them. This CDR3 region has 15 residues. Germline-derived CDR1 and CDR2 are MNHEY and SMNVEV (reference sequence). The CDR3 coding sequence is TGTGCCAGCAGCCCGATGGGCAGGGAACCCGGGGAGCTGTTTTTT. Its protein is CASSPMGREPGELFF.

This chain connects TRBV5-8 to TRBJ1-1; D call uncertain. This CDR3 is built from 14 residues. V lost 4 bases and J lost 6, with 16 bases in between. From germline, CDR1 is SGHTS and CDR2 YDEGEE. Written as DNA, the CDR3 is TGTGCCAGCAGCCCGAGGCCGGGTATCGCTGAAGCTTTCTTT. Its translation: CASSPRPGIAEAFF. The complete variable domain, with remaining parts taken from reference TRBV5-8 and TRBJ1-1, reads EAGVTQSPTHLIKTRGQQATLRCSPISGHTSVYWYQQALGLGLQFLLWYDEGEERNRGNFPPRFSGRQFPNYSSELNVNALELEDSALYLCASSPRPGIAEAFFGQGTRLTVV.

The CDR3 reads CASSGQPNQPQHF. In DNA form, the CDR3 reads TGTGCCAGCTCGGGACAGCCCAATCAGCCCCAGCATTTT. This chain uses TRBV2 with TRBJ1-5, with 7 bases identical to TRBD1. The CDR3 length is 13 residues. The trim removed 8 bases at V and 3 bases at J, leaving 4 bases unmatched. Germline V gene lookup returns CDR1 SNHLY and CDR2 FYNNEI.

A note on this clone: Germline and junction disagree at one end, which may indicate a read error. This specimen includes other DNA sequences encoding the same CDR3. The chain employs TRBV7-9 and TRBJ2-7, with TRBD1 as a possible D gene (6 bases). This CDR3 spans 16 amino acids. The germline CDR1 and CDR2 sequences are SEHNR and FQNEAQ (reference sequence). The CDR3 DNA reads TGTGCCAGCAGCTTAGCTGTGGGGGCGAGCTCCTACGAGCAGTACTTT. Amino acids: CASSLAVGASSYEQYF.

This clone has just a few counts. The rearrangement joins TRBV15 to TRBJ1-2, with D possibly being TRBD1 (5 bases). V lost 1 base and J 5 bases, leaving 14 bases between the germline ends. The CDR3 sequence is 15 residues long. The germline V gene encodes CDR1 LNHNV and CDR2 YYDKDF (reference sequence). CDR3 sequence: CATSRGGERGYGYTF. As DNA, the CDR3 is TGTGCCACCAGCAGAGGGGGGGAGCGAGGATATGGCTACACCTTC.

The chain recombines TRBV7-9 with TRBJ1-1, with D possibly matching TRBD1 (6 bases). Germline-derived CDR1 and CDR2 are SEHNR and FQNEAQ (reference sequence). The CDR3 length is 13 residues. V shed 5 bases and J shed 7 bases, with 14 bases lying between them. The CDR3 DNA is TGTGCCAGCAGCCCCCAGCAGGGGAATGAAGCTTTCTTT. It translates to CASSPQQGNEAFF.

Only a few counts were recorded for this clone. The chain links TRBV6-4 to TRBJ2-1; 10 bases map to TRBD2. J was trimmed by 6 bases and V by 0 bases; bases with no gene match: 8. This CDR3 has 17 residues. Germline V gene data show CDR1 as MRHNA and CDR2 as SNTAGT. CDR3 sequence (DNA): TGTGCCAGCAGTGACTCGGGTCAGCGGGAGGGATCCAATGAGCAGTTCTTC. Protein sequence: CASSDSGQREGSNEQFF.

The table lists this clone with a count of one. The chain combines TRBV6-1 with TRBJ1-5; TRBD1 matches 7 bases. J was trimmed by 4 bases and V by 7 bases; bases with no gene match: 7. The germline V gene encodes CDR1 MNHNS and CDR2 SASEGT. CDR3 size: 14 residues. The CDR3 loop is CASTAGGSNQPQHF. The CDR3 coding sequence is TGTGCCAGCACTGCAGGGGGATCAAATCAGCCCCAGCATTTT.

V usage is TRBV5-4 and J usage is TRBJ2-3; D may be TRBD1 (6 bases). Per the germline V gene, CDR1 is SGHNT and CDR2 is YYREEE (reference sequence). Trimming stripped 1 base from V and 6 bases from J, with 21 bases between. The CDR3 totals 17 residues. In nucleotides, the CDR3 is TGTGCCAGCAGCTTGCCTCCGAGTAGAGGGGGTCGGGATACGCAGTATTTT. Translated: CASSLPPSRGGRDTQYF.